This T cell receptor beta chain was recovered during a study of shared clonotypes between healthy human individuals. The germline V gene has CDR1 MGHRA and CDR2 YSYEKL. Trimming stripped 2 bases from V and 11 bases from J, with 16 bases between. The CDR3 has 14 amino acids. Naive-designated CD8 cells lacked CD45RO, were positively enriched for CCR7, and omitted terminally differentiated effector memory CD45RA+ cells. Only in-frame clones appear in the TCRdb table, and some are missing; sequencing was by immunoSEQ multiplex PCR. The sample records more than 600,000 clones, about 90% being singletons. This clone was seen a handful of times.

The receptor was isolated from a man aged 25-45 years in good health. The specimen sequenced was naive CD8+ T cells sorted from blood. The chain has TRBV4-1 and TRBJ1-5; D is ambiguous. Here the CDR3 reads CASSQSGGQWAQHF. In DNA, the CDR3 is TGCGCCAGCAGCCAAAGCGGTGGGCAATGGGCCCAGCATTTT.